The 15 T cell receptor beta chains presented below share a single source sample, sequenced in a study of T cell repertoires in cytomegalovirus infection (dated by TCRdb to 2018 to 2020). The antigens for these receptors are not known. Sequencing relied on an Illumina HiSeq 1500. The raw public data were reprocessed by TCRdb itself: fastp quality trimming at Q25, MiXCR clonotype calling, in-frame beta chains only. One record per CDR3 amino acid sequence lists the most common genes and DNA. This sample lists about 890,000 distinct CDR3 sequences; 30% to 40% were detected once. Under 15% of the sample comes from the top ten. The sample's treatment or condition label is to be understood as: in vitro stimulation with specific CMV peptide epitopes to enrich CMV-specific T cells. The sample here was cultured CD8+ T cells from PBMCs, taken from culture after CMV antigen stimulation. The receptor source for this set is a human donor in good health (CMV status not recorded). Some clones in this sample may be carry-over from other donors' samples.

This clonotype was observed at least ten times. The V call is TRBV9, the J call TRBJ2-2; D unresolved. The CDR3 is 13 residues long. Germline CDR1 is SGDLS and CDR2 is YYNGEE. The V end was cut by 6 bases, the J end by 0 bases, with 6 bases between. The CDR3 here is CASNRANTGELFF. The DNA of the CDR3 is TGTGCCAGCAACAGAGCGAACACCGGGGAGCTGTTTTTT.

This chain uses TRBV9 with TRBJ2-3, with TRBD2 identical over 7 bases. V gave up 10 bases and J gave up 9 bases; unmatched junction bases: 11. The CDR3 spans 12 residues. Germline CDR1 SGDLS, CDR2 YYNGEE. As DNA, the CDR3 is TGTGCCTCCGAAGCGGGGAGGGGAACGCAGTATTTT. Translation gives CASEAGRGTQYF.

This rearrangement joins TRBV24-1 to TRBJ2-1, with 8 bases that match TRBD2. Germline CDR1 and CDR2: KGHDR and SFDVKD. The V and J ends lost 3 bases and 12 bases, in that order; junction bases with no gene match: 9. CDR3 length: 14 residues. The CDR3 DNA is TGTGCCACCAGTGATGTAGCGGGGCCCAATAGGCAGTTCTTC. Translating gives CATSDVAGPNRQFF.

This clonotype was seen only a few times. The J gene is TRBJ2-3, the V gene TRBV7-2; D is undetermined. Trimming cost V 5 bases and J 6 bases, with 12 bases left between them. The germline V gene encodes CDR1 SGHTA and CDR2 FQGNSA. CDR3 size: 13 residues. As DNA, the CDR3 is TGTGCCAGCAGCCCCCATGGTTCCGATACGCAGTATTTT. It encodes CASSPHGSDTQYF.

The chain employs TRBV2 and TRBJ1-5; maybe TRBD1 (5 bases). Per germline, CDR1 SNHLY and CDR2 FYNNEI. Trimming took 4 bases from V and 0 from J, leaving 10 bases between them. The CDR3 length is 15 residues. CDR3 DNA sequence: TGTGCCAGCAGTGGTCTAGGGGATAGCAATCAGCCCCAGCATTTT. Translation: CASSGLGDSNQPQHF.

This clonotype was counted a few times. The CDR3 sequence: CASTWTGGNYGYTF. CDR3 DNA: TGTGCCAGCACTTGGACAGGGGGTAACTATGGCTACACCTTC. The chain employs TRBV6-5 and TRBJ1-2; 10 bases line up with TRBD1. Germline values: CDR1 MNHEY, CDR2 SVGAGI. J lost 1 base, V lost 7 bases, and 3 bases had no gene match. This CDR3 region has 14 residues.

The CDR3 nucleotides are TGTGCCAGCAGCCTTCCCGGGACGGCTAGCACAGATACGCAGTATTTT. Its translation is CASSLPGTASTDTQYF. The rearrangement joins TRBV7-9 to TRBJ2-3; either TRBD1 or TRBD2 may fit D (5 bases each). Germline assignment: CDR1 SEHNR and CDR2 FQNEAQ (reference sequence). The length of the CDR3 is 16 residues. Trimming cost V 5 bases and J 0 bases, with 15 bases left between them. The full variable domain, in which reference TRBV7-9 and TRBJ2-3 provide the parts outside the CDR3, is DTGVSQNPRHKITKRGQNVTFRCDPISEHNRLYWYRQTLGQGPEFLTYFQNEAQLEKSRLLSDRFSAERPKGSFSTLEIQRTEQGDSAMYLCASSLPGTASTDTQYFGPGTRLTVL.

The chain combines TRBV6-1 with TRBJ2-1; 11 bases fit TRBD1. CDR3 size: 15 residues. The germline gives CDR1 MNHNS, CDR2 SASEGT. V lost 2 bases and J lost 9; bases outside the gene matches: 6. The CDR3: CASSEWDRGSTEQFF. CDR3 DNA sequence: TGTGCCAGCAGTGAATGGGACAGGGGGTCGACTGAGCAGTTCTTC.

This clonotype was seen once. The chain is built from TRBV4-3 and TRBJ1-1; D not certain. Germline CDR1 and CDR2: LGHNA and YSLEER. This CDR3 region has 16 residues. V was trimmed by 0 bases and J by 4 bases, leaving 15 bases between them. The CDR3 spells CASSQDMIGLFTEAFF. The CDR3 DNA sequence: TGCGCCAGCAGCCAAGATATGATCGGGTTGTTCACTGAAGCTTTCTTT.

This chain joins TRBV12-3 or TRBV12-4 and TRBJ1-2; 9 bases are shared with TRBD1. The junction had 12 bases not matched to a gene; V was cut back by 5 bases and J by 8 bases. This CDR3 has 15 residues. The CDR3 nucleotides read TGTGCCAGCAGTCCGGTTGAAAGGACAGGGGAAGGCTACACCTTC. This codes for CASSPVERTGEGYTF.

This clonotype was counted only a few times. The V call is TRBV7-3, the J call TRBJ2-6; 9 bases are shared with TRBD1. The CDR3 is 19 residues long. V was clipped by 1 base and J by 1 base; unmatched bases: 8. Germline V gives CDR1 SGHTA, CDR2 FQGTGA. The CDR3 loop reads CASSLIRDRAQSGANVLTF. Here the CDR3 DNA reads TGTGCCAGCAGCTTAATAAGGGACAGGGCTCAATCTGGGGCCAACGTCCTGACTTTC.

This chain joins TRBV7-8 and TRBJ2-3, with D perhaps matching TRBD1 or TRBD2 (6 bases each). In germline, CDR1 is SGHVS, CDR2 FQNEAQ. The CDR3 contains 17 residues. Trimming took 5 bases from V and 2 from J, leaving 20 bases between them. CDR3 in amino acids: CASSLGYEGGNTDTQYF. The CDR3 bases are TGTGCCAGCAGCCTGGGCTATGAGGGGGGCAACACAGATACGCAGTATTTT.

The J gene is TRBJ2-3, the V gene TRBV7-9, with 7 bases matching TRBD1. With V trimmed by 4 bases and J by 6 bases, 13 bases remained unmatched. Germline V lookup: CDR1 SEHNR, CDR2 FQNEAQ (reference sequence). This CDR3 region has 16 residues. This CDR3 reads CASSSRQGEGWDTQYF. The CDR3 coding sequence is TGTGCCAGCAGCTCAAGACAGGGAGAAGGTTGGGATACGCAGTATTTT.

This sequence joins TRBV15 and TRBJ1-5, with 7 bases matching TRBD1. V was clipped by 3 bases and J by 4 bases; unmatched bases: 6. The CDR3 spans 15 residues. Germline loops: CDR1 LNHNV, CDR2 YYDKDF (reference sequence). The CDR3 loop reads CATSRSTGFNQPQHF. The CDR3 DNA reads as TGTGCCACCAGCAGGTCGACAGGGTTTAATCAGCCCCAGCATTTT.

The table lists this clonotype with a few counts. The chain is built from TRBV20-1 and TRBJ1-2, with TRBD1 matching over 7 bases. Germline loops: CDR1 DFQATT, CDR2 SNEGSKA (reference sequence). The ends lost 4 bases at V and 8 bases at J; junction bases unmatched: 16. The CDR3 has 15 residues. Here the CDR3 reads CSATPPGQTRTGYTF. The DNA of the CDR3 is TGCAGTGCTACACCTCCGGGACAGACTAGAACCGGCTACACCTTC.